The next 21 T cell receptor beta chains were all read from a single sample in a study of T cells in Graves' hyperthyroidism and ophthalmopathy. TCR beta CDR3 regions were amplified from RNA. Primed by the HTBI set, a first-round RT-PCR was run on the TCR CDR3. In TCRdb, the multiplex PCR reads were re-called with MiXCR into one record per CDR3 protein. This table has around 660,000 distinct CDR3 sequences, just under 45% appearing once. Sequencing was carried out using peripheral blood or thyroid tissue (not recorded which). These receptor sequences come from an adult man with Graves' disease, either hyperthyroidism or ophthalmopathy (not recorded which).

As to this clonotype: This likely comes from a read error, as the CDR3 has no conserved phenylalanine or tryptophan at its end. The chain links TRBV20-1 to TRBJ1-5; D not certain. Germline lookup yields CDR1 DFQATT and CDR2 SNEGSKA (reference sequence). With 7 bases removed from V and 3 bases from J, the gap between germline ends came to 13 bases. The CDR3 sequence is 13 residues long. The CDR3 DNA sequence: TGCAGTGGGGGTAGGGATGACAATCAGCCCCAGCATTCT. It translates to CSGGRDDNQPQHS.

This clonotype was seen just once. The V call is TRBV2, the J call TRBJ1-5, with D unclear. This CDR3 contains 15 residues. Germline loops: CDR1 SNHLY, CDR2 FYNNEI. V gave up 5 bases and J gave up 5 bases, with 16 bases separating them. The CDR3 protein is CASSPNAWGDQPQHF. In nucleotides, the CDR3 is TGTGCCAGCAGTCCCAACGCGTGGGGAGATCAGCCCCAGCATTTT.

This clonotype has more than one count but fewer than ten. Written as DNA, the CDR3 is TGTGCCAGCCGATCGGACAGGGGAGGCTATGGCTACACCTTC. This gives the protein CASRSDRGGYGYTF. The V call is TRBV7-9, the J call TRBJ1-2, with 9 bases that match TRBD1. V was pared by 8 bases and J by 4 bases, with 8 bases of the junction left unmatched. The CDR3 runs to 14 residues. Germline V gives CDR1 SEHNR, CDR2 FQNEAQ (reference sequence).

The J gene is TRBJ2-5, the V gene TRBV10-3; D may correspond to TRBD1 or TRBD2 (5 bases each). V was pared by 4 bases and J by 2 bases, with 14 bases between. This CDR3 spans 15 amino acids. Germline lookup yields CDR1 ENHRY and CDR2 SYGVKD. The CDR3 loop is CAISGSQGRQETQYF. The CDR3 region has the DNA TGTGCCATCAGTGGTTCCCAGGGACGGCAAGAGACCCAGTACTTC.

This clonotype was seen many times. This chain connects TRBV29-1 to TRBJ2-5; tentatively, D is TRBD2 (6 bases). The CDR3 has 13 residues. CDR1 is SQVTM, CDR2 ANQGSEA, per germline. Trimming removed 1 base at V and 4 bases at J, with 10 bases between. CDR3: CSVEGGAVETQYF. DNA for the CDR3: TGCAGCGTTGAAGGCGGGGCGGTAGAGACCCAGTACTTC.

Comment on this clonotype: One junction end does not reproduce the germline sequence, and a read error may be involved. The rearrangement uses TRBV10-3 and TRBJ1-6, with D possibly TRBD1 on 5 matching bases. This CDR3 has 16 residues. Germline loops: CDR1 ENHRY, CDR2 SYGVKD. The CDR3 DNA reads TGTGCCAGCAGTGATCTCAAGGCGGGGCGAGATTCACCCCTCCACTTT. Its protein is CASSDLKAGRDSPLHF.

V is TRBV4-1 and J is TRBJ1-1; D is perhaps TRBD1 (5 bases). This CDR3 has 15 residues. Germline loops: CDR1 MGHRA, CDR2 YSYEKL. Between the trimmed V and J ends, which lost 6 bases and 4 bases, there was a span of 18 bases. The CDR3 loop reads CASRSLGADGTEAFF. CDR3 in DNA: TGCGCCAGCAGATCTCTAGGGGCTGACGGCACTGAAGCTTTCTTT.

This clonotype came up a few times. The rearrangement links TRBV20-1 to TRBJ1-3, with 7 bases lining up with TRBD1. The CDR3 has 14 amino acids. V gave up 6 bases and J gave up 0 bases; unmatched junction bases: 5. The V gene's germline CDR1 is DFQATT and CDR2 SNEGSKA (reference sequence). Written as DNA, the CDR3 is TGCAGTGCCTATGGACAGGTCTCTGGAAACACCATATATTTT. This encodes CSAYGQVSGNTIYF.

The gene calls are TRBV24-1 and TRBJ2-5; D remains unclear. CDR3 length: 13 amino acids. The germline V gene has CDR1 KGHDR and CDR2 SFDVKD. With 2 bases removed from V and 3 bases from J, the gap between germline ends came to 6 bases. The CDR3 DNA is TGTGCCACCAGTGATTGGAATAAAGAGACCCAGTACTTC. Protein product: CATSDWNKETQYF.

The gene calls are TRBV24-1 and TRBJ2-7; TRBD1 agrees at 11 bases. J lost 5 bases, V lost 3 bases, and 8 bases had no gene match. This CDR3 has 16 amino acids. Germline V gene sequence: CDR1 KGHDR, CDR2 SFDVKD. The CDR3 sequence is CATSDPGQGAKDEQYF. CDR3 in DNA: TGTGCCACCAGTGATCCTGGACAGGGGGCAAAGGACGAGCAGTACTTC.

A few counts support this clonotype. This rearrangement joins TRBV12-3 or TRBV12-4 to TRBJ1-4; 7 bases agree with TRBD1. The J segment lost 8 bases and the V segment lost 5 bases, leaving 8 bases of the junction unmatched. This CDR3 has 14 residues. CDR3 bases: TGTGCCAGCAGTCCAGGGGGACGGCGGGAAAAACTGTTTTTT. Its translation is CASSPGGRREKLFF.

With regard to this clonotype: One end of the junction is discordant with germline, which a read error may explain. This chain links TRBV10-3 with TRBJ1-1, with D possibly TRBD1 on 5 matching bases. This CDR3 has 14 residues. Germline assignment: CDR1 ENHRY and CDR2 SYGVKD. The CDR3 coding sequence is TGTGCCATCAGTGACCAGGCTGGGGCCAACGAAGCTTACTTT. Amino acids: CAISDQAGANEAYF.

Only a few counts were recorded for this clonotype. The junction shows a germline mismatch at one end, possibly a read error. V usage is TRBV20-1 and J usage is TRBJ1-1, with TRBD1 identical over 8 bases. This CDR3 is built from 14 residues. Germline assignment: CDR1 DFQATT and CDR2 SNEGSKA (reference sequence). The CDR3 sequence: CSARDRGVNTEAFF. The CDR3 DNA is TGCAGTGCGAGAGACAGGGGAGTGAACACTGAAGCTTTCTTT.

This clonotype was seen a handful of times. The chain has TRBV20-1 and TRBJ1-1, with unresolved D. CDR1 and CDR2 from the germline V gene are DFQATT and SNEGSKA (reference sequence). The CDR3 sequence is 10 residues long. Between the trimmed V and J ends, which lost 1 base and 11 bases, there was a span of 8 bases. DNA of the CDR3: TGCAGTGCTAGAGCTCTGGAGGCTTTCTTT. It codes for CSARALEAFF.

This clonotype has a count of ten or more. The chain carries TRBV25-1 and TRBJ1-1, with a tentative D call TRBD1 (5 bases). This CDR3 is built from 14 residues. The germline V gene encodes CDR1 MGHDK and CDR2 SYGVNS. V lost 1 base and J lost 3, with 9 bases in between. The CDR3 reads CASSESGRDTEAFF. CDR3 sequence (DNA): TGTGCCAGCAGTGAATCTGGCAGGGACACTGAAGCTTTCTTT.

The chain links TRBV20-1 to TRBJ1-6, with unresolved D. The CDR3 spans 13 residues. Germline loops: CDR1 DFQATT, CDR2 SNEGSKA (reference sequence). The V end lost 1 base, the J end lost 12 bases, and 13 bases lay between the germline ends. CDR3 sequence reads: CSARGSMWEPLHF. The CDR3 region has the DNA TGCAGTGCTAGAGGGTCTATGTGGGAACCCCTCCACTTT.

The chain couples TRBV24-1 to TRBJ2-6; possible D gene TRBD1, 7 bases. The CDR3 runs 17 residues. Trimming cost V 4 bases and J 4 bases, with 16 bases left between them. CDR1 and CDR2 from the germline V gene are KGHDR and SFDVKD. This CDR3 reads CATSDPSGGQGANVLTF. The CDR3 bases are TGTGCCACCAGTGACCCTTCCGGGGGACAGGGGGCCAACGTCCTGACTTTC.

Only one count was recorded for this clonotype. One junction end does not reproduce the germline sequence, and a read error may be involved. This rearrangement joins TRBV14 to TRBJ1-2, with TRBD1 as a possible D gene (6 bases). The germline V gene encodes CDR1 SGHDN and CDR2 FVKESK. CDR3 length: 16 residues. For the CDR3, the DNA is TGTGCCAGCAGCCAAGAATGGAACGGGGCGGAGACAGGCGAGTTCTTC. This sequence encodes CASSQEWNGAETGEFF.

This clonotype was detected many times. This rearrangement joins TRBV12-3 or TRBV12-4 to TRBJ1-5; D possibly corresponds to TRBD1 (6 bases). The V end lost 5 bases, the J end lost 2 bases, and 13 bases lay between the germline ends. The CDR3 is 15 amino acids. CDR3 in DNA: TGTGCCAGCAGTGAAGCAGGGGTAGGCAATCAGCCCCAGCATTTT. It is translated as CASSEAGVGNQPQHF.

This clonotype was seen at least ten times. The CDR3 loop is CASSRGAPDQPQHF. In DNA form, the CDR3 reads TGTGCCAGCAGCAGGGGCGCCCCCGATCAGCCCCAGCATTTT. This chain uses TRBV12-3 or TRBV12-4 with TRBJ1-5; a possible D gene is TRBD1 (6 bases). The CDR3 length is 14 residues. V dropped 6 bases and J dropped 5 bases, with 14 bases sitting between them.

This clonotype was found many times. V and J are TRBV10-3 and TRBJ1-5; a possible D gene is TRBD1 (6 bases). Trimming took 2 bases from V and 3 from J, leaving 14 bases between them. The germline CDR1 and CDR2 sequences are ENHRY and SYGVKD. The CDR3 contains 16 residues. The CDR3 bases are TGTGCCATCAGTGAGGGGATCAGGGGCCACAATCAGCCCCAGCATTTT. Amino acids: CAISEGIRGHNQPQHF.